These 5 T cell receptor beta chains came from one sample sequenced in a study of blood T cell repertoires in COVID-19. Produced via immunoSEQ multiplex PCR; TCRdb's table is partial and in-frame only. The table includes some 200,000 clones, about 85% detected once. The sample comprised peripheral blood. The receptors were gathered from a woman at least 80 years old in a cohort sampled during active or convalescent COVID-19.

The CDR3 loop reads CASSESGTSVAGHEQYV. The DNA for the CDR3 is TGTGCCAGCAGTGAATCCGGGACTAGCGTTGCGGGCCACGAGCAGTACGTC. The rearrangement uses TRBV6-4 and TRBJ2-7, with 10 nucleotides matching TRBD2. With V trimmed by 3 bases and J by 5 bases, 13 bases remained unmatched. The CDR3 runs 17 residues. CDR1 is MRHNA and CDR2 is SNTAGT in the germline V gene.

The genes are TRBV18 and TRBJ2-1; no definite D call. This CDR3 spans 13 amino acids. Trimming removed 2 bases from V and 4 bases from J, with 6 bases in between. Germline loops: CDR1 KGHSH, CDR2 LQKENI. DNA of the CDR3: TGTGCCAGCTCACCAGGCCGTTACAATGAGCAGTTCTTC. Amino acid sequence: CASSPGRYNEQFF.

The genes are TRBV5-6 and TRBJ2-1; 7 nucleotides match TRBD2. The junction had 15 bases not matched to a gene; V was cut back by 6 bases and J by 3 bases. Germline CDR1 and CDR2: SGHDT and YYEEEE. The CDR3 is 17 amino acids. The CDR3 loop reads CASIERGGRGLYNEQFF. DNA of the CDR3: TGTGCCAGCATCGAAAGGGGCGGGAGAGGACTCTACAATGAGCAGTTCTTC.

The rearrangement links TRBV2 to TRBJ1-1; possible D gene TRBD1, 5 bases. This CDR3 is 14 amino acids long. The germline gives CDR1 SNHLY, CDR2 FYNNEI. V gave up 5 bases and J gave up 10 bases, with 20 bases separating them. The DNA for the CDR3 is TGTGCCAGCAGTTTGGAATTGCAGGGTTCGGGAGCTTTCTTT. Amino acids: CASSLELQGSGAFF.

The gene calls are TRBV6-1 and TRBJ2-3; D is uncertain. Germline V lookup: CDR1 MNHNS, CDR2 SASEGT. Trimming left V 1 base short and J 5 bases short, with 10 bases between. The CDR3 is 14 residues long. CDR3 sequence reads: CASSEVSLRDTQYF. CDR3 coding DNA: TGTGCCAGCAGTGAAGTATCCTTGAGAGATACGCAGTATTTT.